This TCR beta chain comes out of a study of cytomegalovirus exposure and HLA in healthy donors. Study as a whole: The Caucasian-associated ancestry cluster contained 65% to 85% of the roughly 390 genotyped donors. Study-wide findings and caveats: The study listed 164 cytomegalovirus-associated TCR beta chains.

The PCR used 60 Vbeta and 13 Jbeta primers. Here immunoSEQ multiplex PCR was the method, and the copy in TCRdb shows in-frame clones only, minus some. The profile covers about 140,000 clones, with around 80% appearing a single time and about 3.2% taken by the ten largest. CDR1 is SGHKS and CDR2 is YYEKEE in the germline V gene (reference sequence). V gave up 4 bases and J gave up 7 bases; unmatched junction bases: 10. The CDR3 is 14 residues long. Note on this clone: What it binds is not known.

The rearrangement joins TRBV5-5 to TRBJ1-1; 7 bases align to TRBD1. Sequencing was performed on PBMCs. The clonotype was recovered from a young man in good health and CMV-seropositive. CDR3 sequence reads: CASSPLTGHFEAFF. CDR3 sequence (DNA): TGTGCCAGCAGCCCGTTGACAGGGCACTTTGAAGCTTTCTTT. Drawing the rest from reference TRBV5-5 and TRBJ1-1, the complete variable domain is DAGVTQSPTHLIKTRGQQVTLRCSPISGHKSVSWYQQVLGQGPQFIFQYYEKEERGRGNFPDRFSARQFPNYSSELNVNALLLGDSALYLCASSPLTGHFEAFFGQGTRLTVV.